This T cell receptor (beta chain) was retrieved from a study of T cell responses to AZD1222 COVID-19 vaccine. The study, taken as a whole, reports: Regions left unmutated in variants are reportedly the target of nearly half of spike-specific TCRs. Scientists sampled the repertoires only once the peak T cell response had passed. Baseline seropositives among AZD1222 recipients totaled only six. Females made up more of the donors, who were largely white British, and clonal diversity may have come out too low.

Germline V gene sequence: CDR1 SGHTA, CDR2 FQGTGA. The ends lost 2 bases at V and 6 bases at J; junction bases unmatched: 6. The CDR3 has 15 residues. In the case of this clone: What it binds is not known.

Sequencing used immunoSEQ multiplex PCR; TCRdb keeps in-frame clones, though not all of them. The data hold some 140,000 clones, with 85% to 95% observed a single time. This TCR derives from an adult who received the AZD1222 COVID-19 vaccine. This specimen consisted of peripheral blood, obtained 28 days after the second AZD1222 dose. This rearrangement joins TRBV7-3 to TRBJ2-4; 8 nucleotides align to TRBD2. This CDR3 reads CASSLRGGPLNIQYF. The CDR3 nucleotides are TGTGCCAGCAGCTTACGGGGGGGACCTCTAAACATTCAGTACTTC.